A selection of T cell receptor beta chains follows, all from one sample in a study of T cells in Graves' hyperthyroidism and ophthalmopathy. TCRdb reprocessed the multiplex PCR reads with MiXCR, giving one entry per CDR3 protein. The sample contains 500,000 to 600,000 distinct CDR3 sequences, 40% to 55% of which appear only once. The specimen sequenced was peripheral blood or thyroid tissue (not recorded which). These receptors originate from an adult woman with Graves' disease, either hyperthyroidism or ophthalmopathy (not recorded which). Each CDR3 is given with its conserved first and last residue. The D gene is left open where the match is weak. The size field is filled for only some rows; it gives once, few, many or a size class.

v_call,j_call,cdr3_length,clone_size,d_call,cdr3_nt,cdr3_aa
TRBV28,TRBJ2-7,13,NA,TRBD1,TGTGCCAGCAGAAGACAGGGCCCCTACGAGCAGTACTTC,CASRRQGPYEQYF
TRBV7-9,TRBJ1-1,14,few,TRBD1,TGTGCCAGCAGCCTTGGACAGGGACGCGACAAAGCTTTCTTT,CASSLGQGRDKAFF
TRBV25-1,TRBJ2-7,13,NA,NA,TGTGCCAGCAAGAACAGGGAGACCTACGAGCAGTACTTC,CASKNRETYEQYF
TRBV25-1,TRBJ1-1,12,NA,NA,TGTGCCAGCAGTGATCTTGTCGCTGCGGCTTTCTTT,CASSDLVAAAFF
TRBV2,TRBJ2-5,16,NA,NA,TGTGCCAGCAGTGAAGACGGGGTGGGAGGCCGAGAGACCCAGTACTTC,CASSEDGVGGRETQYF
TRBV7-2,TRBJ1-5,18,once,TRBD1,TGTGCCAGCAGTTACACGACCGGGACAGGGGGAATCAATCAGCCCCAGCACTTT,CASSYTTGTGGINQPQHF
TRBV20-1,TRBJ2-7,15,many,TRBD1,TGCAGTGCGCCTCTCAGTACAGGGGCGCCCGGCGAGCAGTACTTC,CSAPLSTGAPGEQYF
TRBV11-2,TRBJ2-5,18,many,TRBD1,TGTGCCAGCAGCTTAGGGGGACAGGGGGCTCGTTTACGAGAGACCCAGTACTTC,CASSLGGQGARLRETQYF
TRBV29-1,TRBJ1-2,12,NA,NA,TGCAGCGTTGAAGATGGCAACTATGGCTACACCTTC,CSVEDGNYGYTF
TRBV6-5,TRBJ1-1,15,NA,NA,TGTGCCAGCAGTGAAGCGCTTCATAGACGGGAAAGGGCTTTCTTT,CASSEALHRRERAFF
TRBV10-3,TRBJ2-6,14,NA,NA,TGTGCCATCGCCGGGACCTCTGGGGCCAACGTCCTGACTTTC,CAIAGTSGANVLTF
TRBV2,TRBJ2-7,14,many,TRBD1,TGTGCCAGCAGTGCGGACAGGGGGTACTACGAGCAGTACTTC,CASSADRGYYEQYF
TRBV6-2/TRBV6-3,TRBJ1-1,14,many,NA,TGTGCCAGCAGTTCTTGGGGGGGGCAGTCTGAAGCTTTCTTT,CASSSWGGQSEAFF
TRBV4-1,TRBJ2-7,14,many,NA,TGCGCCAGCAGCCAACAGGGCCCTGCCTACGAGCAGTACTTC,CASSQQGPAYEQYF
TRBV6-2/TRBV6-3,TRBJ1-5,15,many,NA,TGTGCCAGCAGTCCCCATAAGGGGAGTGGGCAGCCCCAGCATTTT,CASSPHKGSGQPQHF
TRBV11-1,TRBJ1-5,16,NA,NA,TGTGCCAGCAGCCCGCCCCCGGGCCGCCCTAGGGGGCCCCAGCATTTT,CASSPPPGRPRGPQHF
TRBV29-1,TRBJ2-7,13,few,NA,TGCAGCGTTTCCGGGGGCGAATTGAACGAGCAGTACTTC,CSVSGGELNEQYF
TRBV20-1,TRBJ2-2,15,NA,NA,TGCAGTGCTAGACCTCGGGGTAGCGGCACCGGGGAGCTGTTTTTT,CSARPRGSGTGELFF
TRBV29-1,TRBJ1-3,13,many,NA,TGCAGCGTTTGGGCAGACTCTGGAAACACCATATATTTT,CSVWADSGNTIYF
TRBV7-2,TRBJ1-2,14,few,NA,TGTGCCAGCAGCCCCGAAGCCGGTTACTATGGCTACACCTTC,CASSPEAGYYGYTF
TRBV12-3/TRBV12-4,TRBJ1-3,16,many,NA,TGTGCCAGCAAAGATATACGGGGGGCGTCTGGAAACACCATATATTTT,CASKDIRGASGNTIYF
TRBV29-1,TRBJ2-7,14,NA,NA,TGCAGCGTTGAAGGAGGCCATGACTCCTACGAGCAGTACTTC,CSVEGGHDSYEQYF
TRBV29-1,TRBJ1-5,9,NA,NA,TGCAGCACCGATCAGCCCCAGCATTTT,CSTDQPQHF
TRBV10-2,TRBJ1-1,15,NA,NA,TGCGCCAGCAGTGGGGGGGGAGCTATGAACACTGAAGCTTTCTTT,CASSGGGAMNTEAFF
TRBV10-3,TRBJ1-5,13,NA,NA,TGTGCCATCAGGGAGACGGACAATCAGCCCCAGCATTTT,CAIRETDNQPQHF
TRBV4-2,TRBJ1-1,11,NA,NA,TGTGCCAGCAGAGGGGTGGGGGGAGCTTTCTTT,CASRGVGGAFF
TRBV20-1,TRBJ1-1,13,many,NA,TGCAGTGCTAGAGATGTGGGGAACACTGAAGCTTTCTTT,CSARDVGNTEAFF
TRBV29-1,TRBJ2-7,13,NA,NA,TGCAGTGCCACCCCGACAGGGAGGTACGAGCAGTACTTC,CSATPTGRYEQYF